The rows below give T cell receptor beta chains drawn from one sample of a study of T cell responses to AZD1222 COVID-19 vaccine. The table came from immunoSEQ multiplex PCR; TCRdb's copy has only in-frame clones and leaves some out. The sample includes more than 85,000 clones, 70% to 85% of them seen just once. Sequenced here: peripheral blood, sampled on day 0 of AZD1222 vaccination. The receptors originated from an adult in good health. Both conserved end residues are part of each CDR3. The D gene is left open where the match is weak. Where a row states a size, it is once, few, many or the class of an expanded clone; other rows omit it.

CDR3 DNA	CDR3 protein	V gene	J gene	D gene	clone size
TGTGCCTGGAGTACAGGGGTTGGCTACACCTTC	CAWSTGVGYTF	TRBV30	TRBJ1-2	TRBD1	NA
TGTGCCACCAGTGTCTCACAGGGTGGCACCGGGGAGCTGTTTTTT	CATSVSQGGTGELFF	TRBV24-1	TRBJ2-2	NA	NA
TGTGCCAGCAGCCCAATGAGCTCCTACAATGGGCAGTTCTTC	CASSPMSSYNGQFF	TRBV6-5	TRBJ2-1	NA	NA
TGTGCCATCAGTGAGTCACGTAGCAATCAGCCCCAGCATTTT	CAISESRSNQPQHF	TRBV10-3	TRBJ1-5	NA	NA
TGCGCCAGCAGCTGGACTAGCGTACTCACAGATACGCAGTATTTT	CASSWTSVLTDTQYF	TRBV5-1	TRBJ2-3	TRBD2	NA
TGTGCCAGCAGTTTGTCGGGGGGCTACCGTCAGCCCCAGCATTTT	CASSLSGGYRQPQHF	TRBV28	TRBJ1-5	NA	NA
TGTGCCAGCAGTTTGGGGGGGATAGACAATGAGCAGTTCTTC	CASSLGGIDNEQFF	TRBV28	TRBJ2-1	TRBD2	NA
TGTGCCAGCAGTTCTCTTCTAATCTACGAGCAGTACTTC	CASSSLLIYEQYF	TRBV28	TRBJ2-7	NA	NA
TGTGCCAGCAGCCCCGACATTTTGCGGATAGCCAAAAACATTCAGTACTTC	CASSPDILRIAKNIQYF	TRBV7-9	TRBJ2-4	NA	NA
TGTGCCAGCAGCTTAGCGGTGGGGGAAAATCAGCCCCAGCATTTT	CASSLAVGENQPQHF	TRBV7-8	TRBJ1-5	NA	NA
TGTGCCAGCTCACCCCGTGTAGCGGGGGATGAGCAGTTCTTC	CASSPRVAGDEQFF	TRBV18	TRBJ2-1	TRBD2	NA
TGTGCCAGCAGCTTGGCCGGAGCCTTGCAGTACTTC	CASSLAGALQYF	TRBV5-6	TRBJ2-7	NA	few
TGTGCCAGCAGCGCGGGACAGATCTACGAGCAGTACTTC	CASSAGQIYEQYF	TRBV5-4	TRBJ2-7	NA	NA
TGTGCCAGCAGTTTCCAGAGGGACTTCATTAGCAATCAGCCCCAGCATTTT	CASSFQRDFISNQPQHF	TRBV6-2/TRBV6-3	TRBJ1-5	NA	NA
TGCGCCAGCAGCCTCCAGGAACTTGGAGGCTACACCTTC	CASSLQELGGYTF	TRBV5-1	TRBJ1-2	NA	NA
TGTGCCAGCAGCGGGCAGGGACATCGTAATTCACCCCTCCACTTT	CASSGQGHRNSPLHF	TRBV3-1/TRBV3-2	TRBJ1-6	NA	NA
TGCGCCAGCAGCCAAGATAAAGCGGGAGGATACGAGCAGTACTTC	CASSQDKAGGYEQYF	TRBV4-1	TRBJ2-7	TRBD2	NA
TGTGCCAGTAGCGACTACAATGAGCAGTTCTTC	CASSDYNEQFF	TRBV19	TRBJ2-1	NA	NA
TGTGCCACCAGTGATGCTAGCGGGAGCTCCTACAATGAGCAGTTCTTC	CATSDASGSSYNEQFF	TRBV24-1	TRBJ2-1	TRBD2	NA
TGTGCCAGCAGCTTAGGGCGGACTAGCGGCGGGTACGCGCAGTACTTC	CASSLGRTSGGYAQYF	TRBV11-2	TRBJ2-7	TRBD2	NA
TGTGCCAGCAGCGACAGGTTGAACACTGAAGCTTTCTTT	CASSDRLNTEAFF	TRBV27	TRBJ1-1	NA	NA
TGCGCCAGCAGCCAAGATCAACAGTCCTCCTACGAGCAGTACTTC	CASSQDQQSSYEQYF	TRBV4-3	TRBJ2-7	NA	NA
TGTGCCTGGACCGACGGAAACACCGGGGAGCTGTTTTTT	CAWTDGNTGELFF	TRBV30	TRBJ2-2	NA	once
TGTGCCAGCAGCCAGCACGGACAGGGGTTGACAGATACGCAGTATTTT	CASSQHGQGLTDTQYF	TRBV4-2	TRBJ2-3	TRBD1	NA
TGCAGCGTTGGGGGGGACGGCATTCAGTACTTC	CSVGGDGIQYF	TRBV29-1	TRBJ2-4	NA	few
TGCAGCGTTGAGTGGGTGACGGAATTGGAGACCCAGTACTTC	CSVEWVTELETQYF	TRBV29-1	TRBJ2-5	NA	NA
TGTGCCAGTAACCTAGCGGGGGGCACCGGGGAGCTGTTTTTT	CASNLAGGTGELFF	TRBV19	TRBJ2-2	TRBD2	NA
TGTGCCAGCAGCCAAGATTTGAGGGGGGAGACCCAGTACTTC	CASSQDLRGETQYF	TRBV3-1/TRBV3-2	TRBJ2-5	NA	NA
TGTGCCAGCAGCTTATCCGCGAACACTGAAGCTTTCTTT	CASSLSANTEAFF	TRBV5-4	TRBJ1-1	NA	NA
TGTGCCAGCTCACCACAGTCGCGGGACAATGAGCAGTTCTTC	CASSPQSRDNEQFF	TRBV18	TRBJ2-1	NA	NA
TGTGCCAGCAGCAATAAGACAGGGTTCGCCTACGAGCAGTACTTC	CASSNKTGFAYEQYF	TRBV3-1/TRBV3-2	TRBJ2-7	TRBD1	NA
TGTGCCAGCAGCAACACTTTCCGCTTAACTATGGCTGGCTACACCTTC	CASSNTFRLTMAGYTF	TRBV7-9	TRBJ1-2	NA	NA
TGTGCCAGCAGCTGGGACTACCTTGTCAATGAGCAGTTCTTC	CASSWDYLVNEQFF	TRBV11-2	TRBJ2-1	TRBD2	NA
TGTGCCATCAGGACTACTAACCCAGGGCACACTGAAGCTTTCTTT	CAIRTTNPGHTEAFF	TRBV10-3	TRBJ1-1	NA	NA
TGTGCCAGCAGCTACCGCGGGAGCTCCTACAATGAGCAGTTCTTC	CASSYRGSSYNEQFF	TRBV3-1/TRBV3-2	TRBJ2-1	TRBD2	NA
TGTGCCAGCAGCCAAGCGGGGGGGCCTTCCGGAAATGAGCAGTTCTTC	CASSQAGGPSGNEQFF	TRBV4-2	TRBJ2-1	TRBD2	NA
TGTGCCAGCAGCACCTACCAATACCCCCGGGTCCCCGCGGATGAGCAGTTCTTC	CASSTYQYPRVPADEQFF	TRBV21-1	TRBJ2-1	NA	NA
TGTGCCAGCAGTTACCCCACTAGCGCCGATGCCTTTTCCTCCTACGAGCAGTACTTC	CASSYPTSADAFSSYEQYF	TRBV6-2/TRBV6-3	TRBJ2-7	TRBD2	NA
TGTGCCAGCAGTGCTCATCCTGGAAACACCATATATTTT	CASSAHPGNTIYF	TRBV21-1	TRBJ1-3	NA	NA
TGTGCCAGCAGCCGGGACAGGGGTAATGAAAAACTGTTTTTT	CASSRDRGNEKLFF	TRBV5-4	TRBJ1-4	TRBD1	few
TGTGCCAGCAGCCCCGGGGAGAGGACTGAAGCTTTCTTT	CASSPGERTEAFF	TRBV7-9	TRBJ1-1	NA	NA
TGTGCCAGCATCGGGACAGATAACACTGAAGCTTTCTTT	CASIGTDNTEAFF	TRBV6-6	TRBJ1-1	TRBD1	once
TGTGCCAGCATGGGGGCAGACCATTGGGGACACTACGAGCAGTACTTC	CASMGADHWGHYEQYF	TRBV28	TRBJ2-7	NA	NA
TGTGCCAGTAGTATCCACGGACAGGTAGGGGATGAGCAGTTCTTC	CASSIHGQVGDEQFF	TRBV19	TRBJ2-1	TRBD1	NA
TGCAGCGTTGACGCCCACACAGATACGCAGTATTTT	CSVDAHTDTQYF	TRBV29-1	TRBJ2-3	NA	NA
TGTGCCAGCTCACCGGAGGGTTTGGACACTGAAGCTTTCTTT	CASSPEGLDTEAFF	TRBV18	TRBJ1-1	NA	NA